This passage covers 13 T cell receptor beta chains from one sample sequenced in a study of glioma-infiltrating T cells. Using RNA template, CDR3s of TCR alpha and beta were amplified with iRepertoire arm-PCR. Via MiXCR, TCRdb re-called the multiplex PCR reads, giving one row per CDR3 protein. The data show fewer than 200,000 distinct CDR3 sequences, around 30% seen once. Sequencing was done on a sample of glioma tissue, nonneoplastic brain tissue, or PBMCs (not recorded which). The receptors stem from a human donor with low-grade glioma or glioblastoma, undergoing nonglioma brain surgery, or in good health (not recorded which).

As concerns this clonotype: A clone one base away is much larger, so this may be a read error. J is TRBJ1-3 and V is TRBV20-1; perhaps TRBD1 as D (6 bases). Looked up from germline, CDR1 is DFQATT and CDR2 is SNEGSKA (reference sequence). The CDR3 is 16 amino acids. Between the trimmed V and J ends, which lost 3 bases and 0 bases, there was a span of 15 bases. Here the CDR3 reads CSASPRGGLSGNTIYF. CDR3 DNA: TGCAGTGCTAGCCCTCGGGGGGGCCTCTCTGGAAACACCATATATTTT.

This clonotype has a handful of counts. This may come from a read error, since a much larger clone is one base off. The V and J genes are TRBV2 and TRBJ1-6; the match to TRBD1 covers 7 bases. The germline gives CDR1 SNHLY, CDR2 FYNNEI. This CDR3 comprises 15 residues. CDR3 bases: TGTGCCAGCAGGGAGGGGGCGCATGGGAATTCACCCCTCAACTTT. Its translation is CASREGAHGNSPLNF.

This clonotype was detected many times. The rearrangement links TRBV2 to TRBJ2-3; TRBD1 agrees at 7 bases. CDR1 and CDR2 from the germline V gene are SNHLY and FYNNEI. The J segment lost 0 bases and the V segment lost 5 bases, leaving 14 bases of the junction unmatched. This CDR3 comprises 18 residues. The CDR3, as DNA: TGTGCCAGCAGTTACCGGGACAGCGGATTAACTAGCACAGATACGCAGTATTTT. Protein: CASSYRDSGLTSTDTQYF. Using reference TRBV2 and TRBJ2-3 for the parts outside the CDR3, the full variable domain is EPEVTQTPSHQVTQMGQEVILRCVPISNHLYFYWYRQILGQKVEFLVSFYNNEISEKSEIFDDQFSVERPDGSNFTLKIRSTKLEDSAMYFCASSYRDSGLTSTDTQYFGPGTRLTVL.

In its sample, this clonotype was seen many times. This chain joins TRBV29-1 and TRBJ1-1, with TRBD1 matching 7 bases. CDR1 and CDR2 (germline): SQVTM, ANQGSEA. The CDR3 totals 13 residues. Trimming cost V 7 bases and J 0 bases; bases outside gene matches: 5. In DNA form, the CDR3 reads TGCAGCGGACAGGGACAGCTGAACACTGAAGCTTTCTTT. Protein: CSGQGQLNTEAFF.

About this clonotype: The junction departs from germline at one end; a sequencing error may be responsible. The rearrangement joins TRBV6-5 to TRBJ2-3; D is perhaps TRBD1 (6 bases). This CDR3 has 16 amino acids. Germline V lookup: CDR1 MNHEY, CDR2 SVGAGI. For the CDR3, the DNA is TGTGCCAGCAGCATTTCAGGGGAAGTTTTATCAGATACGAAGTATTTT. Protein sequence: CASSISGEVLSDTKYF.

The chain couples TRBV19 to TRBJ2-5; no clear D gene. With 9 bases removed from V and 0 bases from J, the gap between germline ends came to 14 bases. CDR3 size: 14 residues. Germline V gene data show CDR1 as LNHDA and CDR2 as SQIVND (reference sequence). CDR3 sequence reads: CASTQQPHQETQYF. The CDR3 region has the DNA TGTGCCAGCACACAACAGCCTCACCAAGAGACCCAGTACTTC.

In its sample, this clonotype was seen a few times. J is TRBJ2-6 and V is TRBV7-8, with a weak D call TRBD2 (5 bases). Per the germline V gene, CDR1 is SGHVS and CDR2 is FQNEAQ. The CDR3 has 15 residues. The V end was cut by 5 bases, the J end by 2 bases, with 10 bases between. The CDR3 sequence: CASSLGRAGANVLTF. The DNA of the CDR3 is TGTGCCAGCAGCCTTGGGAGAGCTGGGGCCAACGTCCTGACTTTC.

This clonotype was detected ten times or more. J is TRBJ2-7 and V is TRBV4-2; the D gene is possibly TRBD2 (5 bases). Germline loops: CDR1 LGHNA, CDR2 YNFKEQ. The CDR3 consists of 14 residues. The V end was cut by 4 bases, the J end by 6 bases, with 16 bases between. The CDR3 protein is CASSPTWGDGEQYF. DNA of the CDR3: TGTGCCAGCAGCCCCACCTGGGGAGACGGCGAGCAGTACTTC.

A word on this clonotype: This sequence may be a read error, since a much larger clone differs from it by one base. V is TRBV12-3 or TRBV12-4 and J is TRBJ1-4; possible D gene TRBD1, 6 bases. The CDR3 is made up of 14 amino acids. V was pared by 6 bases and J by 11 bases, with 19 bases between. The CDR3 nucleotides read TGTGCCAGCAGGGACGGCCAGACAAGGGGGAAACTGTTTTTT. Its translation: CASRDGQTRGKLFF.

The rearrangement joins TRBV27 to TRBJ1-6; no clear D gene. Trimming removed 3 bases from V and 7 bases from J, with 13 bases in between. The germline V gene encodes CDR1 MNHEY and CDR2 SMNVEV (reference sequence). The CDR3 length is 15 residues. The CDR3 sequence is CASSFRKAKNSPLHF. As DNA, the CDR3 is TGTGCCAGCAGTTTTCGAAAGGCAAAAAATTCACCCCTCCACTTT.

This clonotype was seen at least ten times. This chain joins TRBV6-6 and TRBJ2-1; no firm D call. V gave up 0 bases and J gave up 0 bases, with 12 bases separating them. The germline V gene encodes CDR1 MNHNY and CDR2 SVGAGI (reference sequence). The CDR3 is 17 residues long. The CDR3 loop is CASSYSRLASSYNEQFF. CDR3 DNA: TGTGCCAGCAGTTACTCGAGGCTCGCGAGCTCCTACAATGAGCAGTTCTTC.

As regards this clonotype: A much more abundant neighbour one base away suggests this may be a read error. The V call is TRBV18, the J call TRBJ1-2; the D gene is possibly TRBD1 (6 bases). The germline gives CDR1 KGHSH, CDR2 LQKENI. The CDR3 covers 13 residues. The V and J ends lost 2 bases and 7 bases respectively, with 11 bases between them. The CDR3 DNA reads as TGTGCCAGCTCACCAGGCGGGGGGCCTGGCTACACCTTC. Its protein product is CASSPGGGPGYTF.

Regarding this clonotype: One end of the junction does not line up with germline, which may come from a read error. V gene TRBV3-1 combines with J gene TRBJ1-6, with a tentative D call TRBD1 (6 bases). The CDR3 extends over 16 amino acids. Per the germline V gene, CDR1 is LGHDT and CDR2 is YNNKEL (reference sequence). This chain's CDR3 is CASSHLSGAGNSPLNF. The CDR3 DNA reads as TGTGCCAGCAGCCACCTTTCGGGGGCTGGTAATTCACCCCTCAACTTT.